The 23 T cell receptor beta chains in this list originate from one sample, sequenced in a study of shared clonotypes between healthy human individuals. TCRdb keeps only in-frame clones here, not all; method: immunoSEQ multiplex PCR. The repertoire holds 650,000 to 750,000 clones, about three quarters seen once, with around 1.8% in the top ten. Input material: memory CD4+ T cells sorted from blood. As for subset: CD45RA-negative fraction. These receptors all stem from a young woman in good health.

The chain links TRBV7-6 to TRBJ1-4, with no clear D. The CDR3 spans 14 residues. The V and J ends lost 0 bases and 8 bases respectively, with 10 bases between them. The germline gives CDR1 SGHVS, CDR2 FNYEAQ. The CDR3 loop is CASSLAAGPEKLFF. The DNA for the CDR3 is TGTGCCAGCAGCTTAGCGGCAGGCCCCGAAAAACTGTTTTTT.

The rearrangement uses TRBV5-6 and TRBJ2-6, with 7 bases matching TRBD1. V lost 3 bases and J lost 3; bases outside the gene matches: 6. Germline V gene data show CDR1 as SGHDT and CDR2 as YYEEEE. The CDR3 consists of 16 residues. CDR3 sequence reads: CASSYRGLSGANVLTF. CDR3 DNA sequence: TGTGCCAGCAGCTACAGGGGTTTGAGTGGGGCCAACGTCCTGACTTTC.

The rearrangement joins TRBV18 to TRBJ2-5, with 8 bases that match TRBD2. The CDR3 spans 14 residues. From germline, CDR1 is KGHSH and CDR2 LQKENI. Germline trimming cut 1 base from V and 5 bases from J; bases unmatched to any gene: 3. This chain's CDR3 is CASSPRREVETQYF. As DNA, the CDR3 is TGTGCCAGCTCACCACGGCGGGAGGTGGAGACCCAGTACTTC. Full variable domain (missing parts from reference TRBV18 and TRBJ2-5): NAGVMQNPRHLVRRRGQEARLRCSPMKGHSHVYWYRQLPEEGLKFMVYLQKENIIDESGMPKERFSAEFPKEGPSILRIQQVVRGDSAAYFCASSPRREVETQYFGPGTRLLVL.

In its sample, this clone was seen many times. Other DNA sequences from this sample encode an identical CDR3 as well. V and J are TRBV28 and TRBJ2-6, with TRBD1 as a possible D gene (6 bases). V was pared by 7 bases and J by 2 bases, with 9 bases between. There are 14 residues in the CDR3. Germline V CDR1 and CDR2: MDHEN, SYDVKM. CDR3 protein: CASTEGAGANVLTF. CDR3 in DNA: TGTGCCAGCACCGAGGGGGCTGGGGCCAACGTCCTGACTTTC.

The CDR3 protein is CASSFLDKLEAFF. DNA of the CDR3: TGTGCCAGCAGCTTCTTGGACAAGCTTGAAGCTTTCTTT. The J gene is TRBJ1-1, the V gene TRBV5-6, with a weak D call TRBD1 (5 bases). The ends were cut back, 2 bases at V and 7 bases at J, with 12 bases in the middle. Germline V CDR1 and CDR2: SGHDT, YYEEEE. This CDR3 has 13 amino acids.

The chain links TRBV4-2 to TRBJ1-4, with D unclear. The CDR3 loop spans 12 amino acids. From germline, CDR1 is LGHNA and CDR2 YNFKEQ. Trimming left V 0 bases short and J 6 bases short, with 2 bases between. The CDR3 sequence is CASSQEDEKLFF. The DNA for the CDR3 is TGTGCCAGCAGCCAAGAAGATGAAAAACTGTTTTTT.

The genes are TRBV5-1 and TRBJ2-7; 7 bases are shared with TRBD2. With 0 bases clipped from V and 0 bases from J, the junction kept 6 bases outside the gene matches. The CDR3 sequence is 16 residues long. Germline V gives CDR1 SGHRS, CDR2 YFSETQ. CDR3: CASSLGGSGLSYEQYF. The CDR3 DNA reads TGCGCCAGCAGCTTGGGCGGTAGCGGGCTCTCCTACGAGCAGTACTTC. Drawing the rest from reference TRBV5-1 and TRBJ2-7, the complete variable domain is KAGVTQTPRYLIKTRGQQVTLSCSPISGHRSVSWYQQTPGQGLQFLFEYFSETQRNKGNFPGRFSGRQFSNSRSEMNVSTLELGDSALYLCASSLGGSGLSYEQYFGPGTRLTVT.

This clone was seen ten or more times. The chain carries TRBV5-1 and TRBJ2-3, with 11 bases fitting TRBD2. CDR3 length equals 16 residues. Germline CDR1 is SGHRS and CDR2 is YFSETQ. The J segment lost 3 bases and the V segment lost 4 bases, leaving 7 bases of the junction unmatched. The CDR3 here is CASSPGGTSGTDTQYF. The DNA of the CDR3 is TGCGCCAGCAGCCCTGGGGGGACTAGCGGTACAGATACGCAGTATTTT. The whole variable domain, remainder taken from reference TRBV5-1 and TRBJ2-3, is KAGVTQTPRYLIKTRGQQVTLSCSPISGHRSVSWYQQTPGQGLQFLFEYFSETQRNKGNFPGRFSGRQFSNSRSEMNVSTLELGDSALYLCASSPGGTSGTDTQYFGPGTRLTVL.

The chain combines TRBV2 with TRBJ2-7; D is unclear. CDR1 is SNHLY and CDR2 is FYNNEI in the germline V gene. Trimming stripped 0 bases from V and 0 bases from J, with 6 bases between. This CDR3 has 14 amino acids. The CDR3 sequence is CASSEARPSYEQYF. CDR3 nucleotides: TGTGCCAGCAGTGAAGCCAGGCCCTCCTACGAGCAGTACTTC.

The chain has TRBV7-9 and TRBJ2-7; D uncertain. This CDR3 is 9 amino acids long. Germline V gene sequence: CDR1 SEHNR, CDR2 FQNEAQ (reference sequence). V was shortened by 8 bases and J by 12 bases, with 11 bases between the two germline ends. The CDR3 DNA follows: TGTGCCAGCTCAACCCCCCCGTACTTC. The encoded protein is CASSTPPYF.

The chain's CDR3 is CSVAKLGGSDYEQYF. As DNA, the CDR3 is TGCAGCGTTGCGAAGTTAGGGGGGAGTGACTACGAGCAGTACTTC. The chain links TRBV29-1 to TRBJ2-7; D could derive from TRBD1 or TRBD2 (6 bases each). This CDR3 spans 15 amino acids. Trimming took off 4 bases at V and 3 bases at J, with 19 bases between the two ends. In germline, CDR1 is SQVTM, CDR2 ANQGSEA.

V usage is TRBV9 and J usage is TRBJ2-3, with unresolved D. Trimming took off 3 bases at V and 3 bases at J, with 14 bases between the two ends. CDR3 length: 15 amino acids. Germline CDR1 reads SGDLS; CDR2 reads YYNGEE. The chain's CDR3 is CASSGIGSGTDTQYF. The CDR3 DNA reads as TGTGCCAGCAGCGGAATCGGCTCGGGTACAGATACGCAGTATTTT.

The DNA of the CDR3 is TGTGCCAGCAGCGCATGGGCCGGATACCTAAACGCAACTAATGAAAAACTGTTTTTT. It codes for CASSAWAGYLNATNEKLFF. The V call is TRBV11-2, the J call TRBJ1-4, with no clear D. This CDR3 has 19 amino acids. V dropped 5 bases and J dropped 0 bases, with 22 bases sitting between them. CDR1 is SGHAT and CDR2 is FQNNGV in the germline V gene.

The sample holds a few counts of this clone. The V and J genes are TRBV2 and TRBJ1-5; TRBD1 might be the D (5 bases). Germline assignment: CDR1 SNHLY and CDR2 FYNNEI. The CDR3 loop spans 15 amino acids. V was pared by 7 bases and J by 4 bases, with 17 bases between. DNA of the CDR3: TGTGCCAGCAAGGGTGAAGGGGCAGCAAATCAGCCCCAGCATTTT. Translated, it gives CASKGEGAANQPQHF.

The J gene is TRBJ1-1, the V gene TRBV5-6; D not resolved. The germline gives CDR1 SGHDT, CDR2 YYEEEE. There are 11 residues in the CDR3. Trimming took 2 bases from V and 6 from J, leaving 5 bases between them. In DNA, the CDR3 is TGTGCCAGCAGCTTAAAATCTGAAGCTTTCTTT. Encoded protein: CASSLKSEAFF.

V gene TRBV11-1 combines with J gene TRBJ2-2; TRBD2 matches 9 bases. Losses at the gene ends were 1 base for V and 0 bases for J; bases not matched to a gene: 0. The CDR3 covers 16 residues. Germline V gene sequence: CDR1 SGHAT, CDR2 FQDESV (reference sequence). This CDR3 reads CASSLGGRANTGELFF. DNA for the CDR3: TGTGCCAGCAGCTTAGGCGGGAGGGCGAACACCGGGGAGCTGTTTTTT.

The rearrangement links TRBV2 to TRBJ2-3; 11 nucleotides match TRBD2. CDR1 is SNHLY, CDR2 FYNNEI, per germline. The CDR3 loop spans 16 amino acids. The ends lost 4 bases at V and 3 bases at J; junction bases unmatched: 6. The CDR3 sequence: CASSVLAGVGTDTQYF. CDR3 in DNA: TGTGCCAGCAGTGTACTAGCGGGAGTAGGTACAGATACGCAGTATTTT.

The table lists this clone with a count of one. The chain employs TRBV4-1 and TRBJ2-3; D unresolved. Germline-derived CDR1 and CDR2 are MGHRA and YSYEKL. Between the trimmed V and J ends, which lost 5 bases and 8 bases, there was a span of 14 bases. CDR3 length: 13 amino acids. For the CDR3, the DNA is TGCGCCAGCAGCGCGAGGAGAGAGAGTACGCAGTATTTT. Translated: CASSARRESTQYF.

The chain carries TRBV7-9 and TRBJ2-7; D ambiguous. CDR1 is SEHNR, CDR2 FQNEAQ, per germline (reference sequence). The CDR3 sequence is 11 residues long. Trimming took off 4 bases at V and 4 bases at J, with 5 bases between the two ends. CDR3 bases: TGTGCCAGCAGCTCTGATTACGAGCAGTACTTC. Translated, it gives CASSSDYEQYF.

This rearrangement joins TRBV4-1 to TRBJ2-1; D unresolved. The CDR3 runs to 15 residues. V was cut by 4 bases and J by 9 bases, with 19 bases left in between. Germline CDR1 is MGHRA and CDR2 is YSYEKL. CDR3 residues: CASSPQLQDPVEQFF. CDR3 bases: TGCGCCAGCAGCCCACAGCTCCAGGACCCAGTTGAGCAGTTCTTC.

The chain combines TRBV28 with TRBJ2-7; 12 positions agree with TRBD1. The V segment lost 7 bases and the J segment 7 bases; nucleotides outside the gene matches: 14. The CDR3 loop spans 16 amino acids. Germline-derived CDR1 and CDR2 are MDHEN and SYDVKM. The CDR3 loop reads CASKPIPGQGAREQYF. The DNA for the CDR3 is TGTGCCAGCAAACCCATCCCGGGACAGGGGGCAAGGGAGCAGTACTTC.

The V gene is TRBV6-1, the J gene TRBJ2-3; TRBD1 might be the D (5 bases). The CDR3 length is 12 residues. Germline values: CDR1 MNHNS, CDR2 SASEGT. V gave up 3 bases and J gave up 10 bases, with 11 bases separating them. CDR3 sequence reads: CASSDSVGAQYF. CDR3 coding DNA: TGTGCCAGCAGTGACTCGGTAGGGGCGCAGTATTTT.

The V call is TRBV28, the J call TRBJ2-7, with D possibly matching TRBD1 (5 bases). V was shortened by 6 bases and J by 2 bases, with 14 bases between the two germline ends. This CDR3 is built from 14 residues. Germline V gene data show CDR1 as MDHEN and CDR2 as SYDVKM. CDR3 DNA: TGTGCCAGCAGACTAACAGGCCCCACCTACGAGCAGTACTTC. Encoded protein: CASRLTGPTYEQYF.